The 22 T cell receptor beta chains reported below all come from one sample, sequenced in a study of regulatory T cells in long-lasting Graves disease. Construction of the TCR beta libraries employed iRepertoire HTBI primers in conjunction with Arm-PCR of CDR3 regions. From the multiplex PCR reads, TCRdb called clonotypes with MiXCR, one entry per CDR3 protein. Among hundreds of thousands of distinct CDR3 sequences listed, around 21% were seen once. Time point indicated: persistent/refractory GD, antithyroid drugs over 5 years with positive TRAb. The TCR library was made from RNA extracted from PBMCs. Material: peripheral blood mononuclear cells (PBMCs), obtained when the disease was refractory, from a patient treated with antithyroid drugs. The receptors stem from a female donor with Graves disease.

This clonotype was detected ten times or more. This rearrangement joins TRBV28 to TRBJ2-7; D call uncertain. Germline loops: CDR1 MDHEN, CDR2 SYDVKM. Trimming removed 8 bases at V and 0 bases at J, with 17 bases between. There are 15 residues in the CDR3. Here the CDR3 DNA reads TGTGCCAGCGGGGAACCCAGATCTAGCTCCTACGAGCAGTACTTC. As protein: CASGEPRSSSYEQYF.

There are many counts of this clonotype. In DNA, the CDR3 is TGTGCCAGCAGTTTCGCGAGCAATCAGCCCCAGCATTTT. This gives the protein CASSFASNQPQHF. J is TRBJ1-5 and V is TRBV28; D gene unclear. The CDR3 covers 13 residues. The V end lost 3 bases, the J end lost 1 base, and 4 bases lay between the germline ends. Germline lookup yields CDR1 MDHEN and CDR2 SYDVKM.

The chain combines TRBV10-3 with TRBJ1-5, with D tentatively TRBD1 (5 bases). V was pared by 8 bases and J by 0 bases, with 14 bases between. The germline V gene has CDR1 ENHRY and CDR2 SYGVKD. This CDR3 spans 15 amino acids. The CDR3 protein is CAIASGPVSNQPQHF. The CDR3 DNA sequence: TGTGCCATCGCGTCAGGGCCGGTTAGCAATCAGCCCCAGCATTTT.

This clonotype was counted many times. This chain joins TRBV7-8 and TRBJ1-1, with D maybe TRBD1 (6 bases). V was clipped by 0 bases and J by 3 bases, with 11 bases between them. From germline, CDR1 is SGHVS and CDR2 FQNEAQ. This CDR3 is 15 amino acids long. This CDR3 reads CASSLAIAGDTEAFF. The CDR3 bases are TGTGCCAGCAGCTTAGCTATAGCAGGGGACACTGAAGCTTTCTTT.

Ten or more counts support this clonotype. The gene calls are TRBV2 and TRBJ1-4, with unresolved D. Per germline, CDR1 SNHLY and CDR2 FYNNEI. The CDR3 is 16 residues long. V was trimmed by 6 bases and J by 0 bases, leaving 14 bases between them. The CDR3 nucleotides are TGTGCCAGCAGCCAAGAAGGGCTGACAACTAATGAAAAACTGTTTTTT. Protein sequence: CASSQEGLTTNEKLFF. Filled out from reference TRBV2 and TRBJ1-4, the complete variable domain reads EPEVTQTPSHQVTQMGQEVILRCVPISNHLYFYWYRQILGQKVEFLVSFYNNEISEKSEIFDDQFSVERPDGSNFTLKIRSTKLEDSAMYFCASSQEGLTTNEKLFFGSGTQLSVL.

This clonotype was picked up many times. The chain carries TRBV6-1 and TRBJ1-5; D gene uncertain. The CDR3 has 14 residues. Germline V CDR1 and CDR2: MNHNS, SASEGT. Trimming removed 4 bases from V and 4 bases from J, with 11 bases in between. CDR3 amino acids: CASSGLGRNQPQHF. The CDR3 DNA is TGTGCCAGCAGTGGACTGGGCAGGAATCAGCCCCAGCATTTT.

V and J are TRBV6-1 and TRBJ2-4, with 8 bases aligning to TRBD1. V gave up 7 bases and J gave up 3 bases; unmatched junction bases: 11. CDR3 length: 16 residues. Germline values: CDR1 MNHNS, CDR2 SASEGT. The CDR3 DNA reads as TGTGCCAGCAATACCTTAAGGACAGGGAGCAAAAACATTCAGTACTTC. Protein sequence: CASNTLRTGSKNIQYF.

The J gene is TRBJ1-5, the V gene TRBV2; perhaps TRBD1 as D (5 bases). This CDR3 has 14 amino acids. Trimming stripped 4 bases from V and 3 bases from J, with 10 bases between. Germline lookup yields CDR1 SNHLY and CDR2 FYNNEI. The CDR3 region is CASSGSGLNQPQHF. The DNA of the CDR3 is TGTGCCAGCAGTGGGTCAGGGCTCAATCAGCCCCAGCATTTT.

About this clonotype itself: The conserved final phenylalanine or tryptophan is absent from the CDR3, which likely points to a read error. V is TRBV11-2 and J is TRBJ2-3; D is uncertain. With 1 base removed from V and 2 bases from J, the gap between germline ends came to 13 bases. Germline V lookup: CDR1 SGHAT, CDR2 FQNNGV. The CDR3 loop spans 16 amino acids. The CDR3: CASSLGVGTFTDTQYL. The CDR3 nucleotides are TGTGCCAGCAGCTTAGGTGTCGGCACATTCACAGATACGCAGTATCTT.

This clonotype has at least ten counts. The chain couples TRBV6-1 to TRBJ1-1; possibly TRBD1 for D (5 bases). Germline values: CDR1 MNHNS, CDR2 SASEGT. V lost 7 bases and J lost 6, with 24 bases in between. The CDR3 extends over 16 amino acids. The chain's CDR3 is CASTKMTPSGVAEAFF. In nucleotides, the CDR3 is TGTGCCAGCACCAAGATGACACCCTCGGGGGTGGCTGAAGCTTTCTTT.

The gene calls are TRBV19 and TRBJ2-3, with 9 positions matching TRBD2. CDR1 LNHDA and CDR2 SQIVND come from the germline V gene (reference sequence). Trimming at V came to 3 bases and at J to 4 bases, leaving 8 bases not matched to a gene. This CDR3 is built from 16 residues. Here the CDR3 DNA reads TGTGCCAGTAGTATTGATGGACTAGCGCATGCAGATACGCAGTATTTT. Protein product: CASSIDGLAHADTQYF.

This clonotype was recorded many times. The rearrangement uses TRBV12-3 or TRBV12-4 and TRBJ2-7, with 7 bases lining up with TRBD1. The trim removed 2 bases at V and 5 bases at J, leaving 12 bases unmatched. This CDR3 contains 16 residues. In DNA form, the CDR3 reads TGTGCCAGCAGTTTAATAGGTTGGGGACAGAAGGACGAGCAGTACTTC. This gives the protein CASSLIGWGQKDEQYF.

In this sample, this clonotype turned up many times. V is TRBV28 and J is TRBJ2-2; no reliable D call. The CDR3 loop spans 15 amino acids. V was trimmed by 4 bases and J by 1 base, leaving 10 bases between them. Germline V CDR1 and CDR2: MDHEN, SYDVKM. This CDR3 reads CASSSPDWNTGELFF. The CDR3, as DNA: TGTGCCAGCAGTTCCCCCGATTGGAACACCGGGGAGCTGTTTTTT. Combining the CDR3 with reference TRBV28 and TRBJ2-2 gives the whole variable domain DVKVTQSSRYLVKRTGEKVFLECVQDMDHENMFWYRQDPGLGLRLIYFSYDVKMKEKGDIPEGYSVSREKKERFSLILESASTNQTSMYLCASSSPDWNTGELFFGEGSRLTVL.

There are a few counts of this clonotype. The chain combines TRBV7-2 with TRBJ2-3; the match to TRBD2 covers 9 bases. V lost 5 bases to trimming and J lost 2 bases; unmatched junction nucleotides: 5. The CDR3 has 15 amino acids. Germline V lookup: CDR1 SGHTA, CDR2 FQGNSA. CDR3 nucleotides: TGTGCCAGCAGCCCGCTAGCGGGAATCACAGATACGCAGTATTTT. It codes for CASSPLAGITDTQYF.

The chain uses TRBV5-1 and TRBJ1-1; unclear D gene. The CDR3 is 14 residues long. Trimming pared 4 bases from V and 6 bases from J, leaving 16 bases between. Germline-derived CDR1 and CDR2 are SGHRS and YFSETQ. In DNA, the CDR3 is TGCGCCAGCAGCCCATCACACATGTTCGCTGAAGCTTTCTTT. It codes for CASSPSHMFAEAFF.

The V and J genes are TRBV14 and TRBJ1-1, with D possibly being TRBD1 (6 bases). This CDR3 region has 13 residues. The V end lost 11 bases, the J end lost 8 bases, and 21 bases lay between the germline ends. The germline gives CDR1 SGHDN, CDR2 FVKESK. In DNA, the CDR3 is TGTGCCCTGGGCCGGTTGGACAGTACAGAAGCTTTCTTT. This codes for CALGRLDSTEAFF.

This clonotype was counted only a few times. This chain uses TRBV29-1 with TRBJ2-3; D is undetermined. Germline-derived CDR1 and CDR2 are SQVTM and ANQGSEA. V gave up 8 bases and J gave up 0 bases, with 15 bases separating them. The CDR3 sequence is 14 residues long. The CDR3 loop reads CSTKDRISTDTQYF. The CDR3, as DNA: TGCAGCACAAAGGATAGGATAAGCACAGATACGCAGTATTTT.

This clonotype was recorded a few times. The gene calls are TRBV27 and TRBJ2-2; TRBD2 aligns across 7 bases. Germline CDR1 and CDR2: MNHEY and SMNVEV (reference sequence). The CDR3 runs 16 residues. J gave up 7 bases and V 0 bases, and 8 bases lay outside the gene matches. CDR3 nucleotide sequence: TGTGCCAGCAGTTTATCCCGGGACTACAGGAACGGGGAGCTGTTTTTT. It specifies CASSLSRDYRNGELFF.

This clonotype was found a few times. This chain links TRBV7-9 with TRBJ2-7; 7 bases are a match to TRBD2. The tail of the sequence fits TRBJ2-1 better, so the J call may be wrong. CDR1 is SEHNR and CDR2 is FQNEAQ in the germline V gene (reference sequence). The length of the CDR3 is 15 residues. CDR3 nucleotides: TGTGCCAGCAGCCCTGGAGGGTCGGGAGGACGTGAGCAGTTCTTC. It translates to CASSPGGSGGREQFF.

This clonotype appeared a single time. The J gene is TRBJ1-2, the V gene TRBV30; 9 bases line up with TRBD1. V was pared by 2 bases and J by 3 bases, with 7 bases of the junction left unmatched. Germline V gene lookup returns CDR1 GTSNPN and CDR2 SVGIG (reference sequence). This CDR3 has 15 amino acids. The CDR3 bases are TGTGCCTGGAGTACAGGGGGCCCATCTGACTATGGCTACACCTTC. Amino acid sequence: CAWSTGGPSDYGYTF.

This chain links TRBV19 with TRBJ2-7; TRBD2 agrees at 13 bases. The CDR3 is made up of 18 amino acids. CDR1 is LNHDA, CDR2 SQIVND, per germline (reference sequence). Germline trimming cut 5 bases from V and 1 base from J; bases unmatched to any gene: 11. Here the CDR3 DNA reads TGTGCCAGTAGTGCCGGGACTAGCGGGGTCCGAGGGTCCTACGAGCAGTACTTC. Protein product: CASSAGTSGVRGSYEQYF.

The chain combines TRBV30 with TRBJ1-1, with a possible D match to TRBD1 (6 bases). This CDR3 spans 12 amino acids. Germline lookup yields CDR1 GTSNPN and CDR2 SVGIG (reference sequence). V gave up 4 bases and J gave up 4 bases, with 10 bases separating them. CDR3 amino acids: CAWKGGGTEAFF. For the CDR3, the DNA is TGTGCCTGGAAGGGGGGGGGCACTGAAGCTTTCTTT.